The entry that follows covers one TCR beta chain sequence. The data derive from a study of breast tumors, draining lymph nodes, adjacent tissues. TCRdb reprocessed the multiplex PCR reads via MiXCR and lists one record per CDR3 protein. The sample includes under 110,000 distinct CDR3 sequences, less than 40% of them seen just once. Axillary draining lymph nodes of breast cancer patients supplied the node samples. The CDR3 runs to 13 residues. Trimming took 2 bases from V and 1 from J, leaving 6 bases between them. Per germline, CDR1 SGHRS and CDR2 YFSETQ. The clonotype originates from a female donor with breast cancer. Some clones in this sample may be carry-over from other donors' samples. Sequencing used axillary lymph node tissue. V and J are TRBV5-1 and TRBJ1-1; D remains ambiguous. This chain's CDR3 is CASSLYRNTEAFF. The CDR3 DNA reads as TGCGCCAGCAGCTTATACAGGAACACTGAAGCTTTCTTT.